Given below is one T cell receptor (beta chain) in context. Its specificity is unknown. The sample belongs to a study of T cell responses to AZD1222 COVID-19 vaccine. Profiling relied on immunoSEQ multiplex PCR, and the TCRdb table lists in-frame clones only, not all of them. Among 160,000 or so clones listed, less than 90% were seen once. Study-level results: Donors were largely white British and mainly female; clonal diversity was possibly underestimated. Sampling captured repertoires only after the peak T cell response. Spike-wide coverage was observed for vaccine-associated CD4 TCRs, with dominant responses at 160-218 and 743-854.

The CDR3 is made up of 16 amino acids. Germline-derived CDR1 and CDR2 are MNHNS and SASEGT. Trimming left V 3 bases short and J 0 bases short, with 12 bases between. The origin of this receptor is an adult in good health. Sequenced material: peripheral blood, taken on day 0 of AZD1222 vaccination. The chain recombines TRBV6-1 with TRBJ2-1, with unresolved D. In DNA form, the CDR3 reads TGTGCCAGCAGTGATGTGCCAACCGCCTCCTACAATGAGCAGTTCTTC. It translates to CASSDVPTASYNEQFF.